The source of this T cell receptor beta chain is a study of cytomegalovirus exposure and HLA in healthy donors. Notes on the study in general: The tendency of first-cohort TCR clusters to co-occur in the 120 validation repertoires was the finding of a later analysis.

The germline CDR1 and CDR2 sequences are KGHSH and LQKENI. Trimming took 3 bases from V and 3 from J, leaving 10 bases between them. The CDR3 covers 14 residues. Repertoires were generated with immunoSEQ multiplex PCR, while TCRdb's copy carries only in-frame clones and drops some. The sample lists 250,000 to 400,000 clones, roughly 88% occurring once. Comments on this clone: The antigen remains undetermined.

The genes are TRBV18 and TRBJ2-3; D unresolved. The receptor's source is a man aged 25 to 40 in good health and CMV-seronegative. The source material was PBMCs. CDR3 amino acids: CASSPPKETDTQYF. The CDR3 bases are TGTGCCAGCTCACCGCCGAAGGAGACAGATACGCAGTATTTT.